The sequence of this T cell receptor beta chain was determined in a study of radiotherapy plus CTLA-4 blockade in lung cancer. Whole-study context: Overall, around 18% of patients showed an objective response, while 31% attained disease control. Whole-study results and caveats: In blood, after radiotherapy plus ipilimumab, tumor-derived TCR clones expanded. According to reports, early shifts in blood T cell clones, alongside interferon-beta, forecast response most accurately.

Between the trimmed V and J ends, which lost 4 bases and 6 bases, there was a span of 11 bases. Germline assignment: CDR1 SQVTM and CDR2 ANQGSEA. This CDR3 has 12 residues. Note on this clone: Its antigen remains unknown.

Using immunoSEQ multiplex PCR, the repertoire was profiled, and TCRdb retains in-frame clones only, with some absent. This table holds 48,000 or so clones, approximately 85% found once. In chemo-refractory metastatic non-small-cell lung cancer, patients got ipilimumab CTLA-4 blockade together with focal radiation. This TCR was recovered from a human donor with non-small cell lung cancer whose response to radiotherapy plus ipilimumab could not be evaluated. Source: peripheral blood, taken from a patient treated with radiotherapy plus ipilimumab. This chain joins TRBV29-1 and TRBJ2-3; D might be TRBD1 (6 bases). This CDR3 reads CSVGTVSDTQYF. The CDR3 DNA is TGCAGCGTTGGGACAGTGTCCGATACGCAGTATTTT.